The TCR beta chain described here comes from a study of PD-L1 blockade in urothelial cancer. Study overall: Every 3 weeks, patients received intravenous atezolizumab 1,200 mg, beginning 2014. Median T cell yield from blood was 130,000 to 150,000.

The CDR3 extends over 19 amino acids. The V gene lost 0 bases and the J gene lost 2 bases, with 20 bases spanning the gap. The germline V gene has CDR1 ENHRY and CDR2 SYGVKD. PCRs each included synthetic TCR analog templates spiked in. Produced via immunoSEQ multiplex PCR; TCRdb's table is partial and in-frame only. The sample consists of 100,000 or so clones, roughly nine tenths of them appearing once. The clonotype comes from a woman of 80 years or more with urothelial cancer. The genes are TRBV10-3 and TRBJ2-4; TRBD2 might be the D (6 bases). The source material was PBMCs, sampled around atezolizumab (anti-PD-L1) treatment. CDR3 residues: CAISESKGFGRWTKNIQYF. As DNA, the CDR3 is TGTGCCATCAGTGAGTCGAAGGGTTTTGGGAGGTGGACCAAAAACATTCAGTACTTC.